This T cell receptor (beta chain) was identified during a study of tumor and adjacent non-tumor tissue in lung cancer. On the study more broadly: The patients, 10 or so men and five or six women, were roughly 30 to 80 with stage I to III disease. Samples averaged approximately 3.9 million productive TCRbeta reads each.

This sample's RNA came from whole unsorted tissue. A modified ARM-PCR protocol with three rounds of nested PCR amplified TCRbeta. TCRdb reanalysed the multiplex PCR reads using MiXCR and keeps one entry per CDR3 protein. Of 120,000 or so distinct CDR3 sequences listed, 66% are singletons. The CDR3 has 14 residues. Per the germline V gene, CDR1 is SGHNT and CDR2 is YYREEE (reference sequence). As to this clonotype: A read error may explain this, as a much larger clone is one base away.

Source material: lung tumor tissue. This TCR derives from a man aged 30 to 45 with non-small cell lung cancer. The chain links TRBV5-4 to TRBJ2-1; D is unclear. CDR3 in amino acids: CASSFPGRHNKQFF. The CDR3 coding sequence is TGTGCCAGCAGTTTCCCGGGCCGCCACAATAAGCAGTTCTTC.